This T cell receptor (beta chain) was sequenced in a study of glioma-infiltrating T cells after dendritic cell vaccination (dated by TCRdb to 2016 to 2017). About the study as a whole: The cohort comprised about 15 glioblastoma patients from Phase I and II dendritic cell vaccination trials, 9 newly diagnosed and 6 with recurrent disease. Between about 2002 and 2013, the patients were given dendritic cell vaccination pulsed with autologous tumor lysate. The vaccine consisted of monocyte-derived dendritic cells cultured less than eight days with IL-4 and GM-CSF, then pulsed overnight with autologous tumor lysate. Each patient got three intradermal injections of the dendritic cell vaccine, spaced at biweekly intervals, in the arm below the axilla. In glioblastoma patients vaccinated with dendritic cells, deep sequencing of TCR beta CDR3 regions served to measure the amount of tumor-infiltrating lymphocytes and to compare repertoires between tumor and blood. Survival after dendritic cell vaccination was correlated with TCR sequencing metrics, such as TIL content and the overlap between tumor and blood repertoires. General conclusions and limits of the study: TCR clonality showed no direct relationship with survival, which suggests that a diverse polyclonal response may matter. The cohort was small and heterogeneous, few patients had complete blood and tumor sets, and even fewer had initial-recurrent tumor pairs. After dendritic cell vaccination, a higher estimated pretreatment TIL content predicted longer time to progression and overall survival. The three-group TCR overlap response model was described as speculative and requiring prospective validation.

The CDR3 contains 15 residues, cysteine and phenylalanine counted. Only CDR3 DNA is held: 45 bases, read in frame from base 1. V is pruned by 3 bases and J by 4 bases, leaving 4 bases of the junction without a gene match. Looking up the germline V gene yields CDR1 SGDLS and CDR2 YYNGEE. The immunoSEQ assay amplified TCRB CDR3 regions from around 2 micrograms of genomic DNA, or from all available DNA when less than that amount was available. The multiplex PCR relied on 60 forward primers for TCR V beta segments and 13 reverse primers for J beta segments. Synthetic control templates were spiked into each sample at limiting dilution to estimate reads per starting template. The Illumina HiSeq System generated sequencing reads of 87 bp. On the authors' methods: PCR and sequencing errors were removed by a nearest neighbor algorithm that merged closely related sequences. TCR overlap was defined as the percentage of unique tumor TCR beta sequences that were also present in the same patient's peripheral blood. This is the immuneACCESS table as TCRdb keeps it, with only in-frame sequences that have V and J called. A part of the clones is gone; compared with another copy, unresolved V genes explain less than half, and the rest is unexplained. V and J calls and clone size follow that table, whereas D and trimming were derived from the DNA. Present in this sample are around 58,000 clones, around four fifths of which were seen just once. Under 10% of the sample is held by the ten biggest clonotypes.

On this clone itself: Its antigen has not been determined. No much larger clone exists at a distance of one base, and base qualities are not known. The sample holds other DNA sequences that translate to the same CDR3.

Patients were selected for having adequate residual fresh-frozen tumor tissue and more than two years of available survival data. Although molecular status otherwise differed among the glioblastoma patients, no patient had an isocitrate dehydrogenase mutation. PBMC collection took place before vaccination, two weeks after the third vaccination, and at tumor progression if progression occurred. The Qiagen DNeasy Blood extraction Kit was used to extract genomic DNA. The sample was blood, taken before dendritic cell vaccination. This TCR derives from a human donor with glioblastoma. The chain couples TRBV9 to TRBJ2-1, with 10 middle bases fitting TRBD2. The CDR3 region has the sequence CASSASGGPYNEQFF. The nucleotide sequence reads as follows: TGTGCCAGCAGCGCTAGCGGGGGCCCTTACAATGAGCAGTTCTTC.